Listed below are T cell receptor beta chains from one sample, sequenced in a study of shared clonotypes between healthy human individuals. The protocol was immunoSEQ multiplex PCR, while the TCRdb copy is restricted to in-frame clones and leaves out a portion. The table includes over 700,000 clones, around 77% detected once. Sequencing was performed on memory CD4+ T cells sorted from blood. The source of these receptors is a woman in her 30s in good health. Each CDR3 is given with its conserved first and last residue. Each record gives: clone size, J gene, D gene, V gene, CDR3 DNA, CDR3 protein. D genes are given only for firm matches. Clone size is given for some rows only: seen once, a few or many times, or a class if the clone is expanded.

.,TRBJ1-2,.,TRBV27,TGTGCCAGCAGTTTATCGGTCCCCACAGGTTTC,CASSLSVPTGF
.,TRBJ2-3,TRBD1,TRBV7-9,TGTGCCAGCAGCTTGGCAGGGGGAACAGATACGCAGTATTTT,CASSLAGGTDTQYF
.,TRBJ2-3,.,TRBV6-1,TGTGCCAGCAGCGAGGGGTATACGCAGTATTTT,CASSEGYTQYF
.,TRBJ1-5,.,TRBV28,TGTGCCAGCAGTTTCTTCAGTGGTCAGCCCCAGCATTTT,CASSFFSGQPQHF
.,TRBJ2-7,TRBD1,TRBV28,TGTGCCAGCAGCCGTGGCCGGACAGGAAGCTCCTACGAGCAGTACTTC,CASSRGRTGSSYEQYF
.,TRBJ1-5,.,TRBV19,TGTGCCAGTAGTGGGGAATTGGGTCAGCCCCAGCATTTT,CASSGELGQPQHF
.,TRBJ1-5,.,TRBV29-1,TGCAGCGTTGAAATTTTGGGTTATAGCAATCAGCCCCAGCATTTT,CSVEILGYSNQPQHF
once,TRBJ2-1,.,TRBV19,TGTGCCAGTAGTATAAACTCCGATAACTACAATGAGCAGTTCTTC,CASSINSDNYNEQFF
.,TRBJ2-7,TRBD2,TRBV27,TGTGCCACCCGTAACTCCGGGACTAGCGGGAGCCTCGAGCAGTACTTC,CATRNSGTSGSLEQYF
.,TRBJ2-1,TRBD2,TRBV7-8,TGTGCCAGCAGAGGACTAGGAGGTGAGCAGTTCTTC,CASRGLGGEQFF
.,TRBJ2-1,TRBD2,TRBV7-2,TGTGCCAGCAGCCCCTCAGCGGGAGTAGGCAATGAGCAGTTCTTC,CASSPSAGVGNEQFF
few,TRBJ2-4,.,TRBV15,TGTGCCACCAGCATGGTAGCTCTTGCCAAAAACATTCAGTACTTC,CATSMVALAKNIQYF
.,TRBJ2-2,TRBD1,TRBV5-4,TGTGCCAGCAGCTCCCCGGCCGGGACAGGGAACACCGGGGAGCTGTTTTTT,CASSSPAGTGNTGELFF
once,TRBJ2-7,.,TRBV6-5,TGTGCCAGCAGTTACTCAAGAGGGGCTTACCTCGAGCAGTACTTC,CASSYSRGAYLEQYF
.,TRBJ2-7,.,TRBV28,TGTGCCAGCGGGGAGGGTGGCGACAGGGCCTACGAGCAGTACTTC,CASGEGGDRAYEQYF
.,TRBJ2-6,.,TRBV16,TGTGCCAGCGCCCCGGCGTCTGGGGCCAACGTCCTGACTTTC,CASAPASGANVLTF
few,TRBJ2-7,.,TRBV28,TGTGCCAGCAGTTTATGGGGACGGGGCGAGCAGTACTTC,CASSLWGRGEQYF
once,TRBJ1-2,.,TRBV6-1,TGTGCCAGCAGAAACCCCGGGAGAGAAGGTGGCTACACCTTC,CASRNPGREGGYTF
few,TRBJ1-5,.,TRBV7-2,TGTGCCAGCAGCTTTCAGGGAGGGAATCAGCCCCAGCATTTT,CASSFQGGNQPQHF
once,TRBJ1-1,.,TRBV27,TGTGCCAGCAGCCCCCGAGAGACTTACACTGAAGCTTTCTTT,CASSPRETYTEAFF
.,TRBJ1-4,.,TRBV5-4,TGTGCCAGCAGGGAAAAGGACGAAGAAAAACTGTTTTTT,CASREKDEEKLFF
.,TRBJ2-1,.,TRBV5-1,TGCGCCAGCAGCTCCCAAGTCTACAATGAGCAGTTCTTC,CASSSQVYNEQFF
once,TRBJ1-1,.,TRBV6-5,TGTGCCAGCAGTTACTCGGGCAGGGCGGGCACTGAAGCTTTCTTT,CASSYSGRAGTEAFF
few,TRBJ2-1,TRBD2,TRBV28,TGTGCCAGCAGTTTGTCTAGCGGGAGGGAGCAGTTCTTC,CASSLSSGREQFF
once,TRBJ2-1,TRBD1,TRBV5-1,TGCGCCAGCAGCTCGGGACAGTCATACAATGAGCAGTTCTTC,CASSSGQSYNEQFF
.,TRBJ2-1,TRBD2,TRBV10-3,TGTGCCATCAGTGAGTCAGGTAGCGGGGAGTTCTTC,CAISESGSGEFF
.,TRBJ1-2,TRBD1,TRBV28,TGTGCCTCAAAGGGACAGTTTTATGGCTACACCTTC,CASKGQFYGYTF
.,TRBJ1-2,.,TRBV7-9,TGTGCCAGCAGCCCTGCCGGGACGTCCAATTTTGGCTACACCTTC,CASSPAGTSNFGYTF